The rows below give T cell receptor beta chains drawn from one sample of a study of identical twins. Each CDR3 protein is one row after TCRdb ran MiXCR on the 5' RACE reads. The data hold 400,000 to 500,000 distinct CDR3 sequences, with roughly an eighth observed a single time. The same data also contributed to another study, on yellow fever vaccine responses in identical twins.

The sequencing input was CD4+ T cells sorted from blood. All receptors come from a young woman in good health. Both conserved end residues are part of each CDR3.

v_call: TRBV11-2
j_call: TRBJ2-5
cdr3_aa: CASSPSQRLTSQETQYF

v_call: TRBV5-5
j_call: TRBJ2-1
cdr3_aa: CASNPSLSSRYGYEQFF

v_call: TRBV18
j_call: TRBJ2-7
cdr3_aa: CASSPGVNYEQYF

v_call: TRBV20-1
j_call: TRBJ2-3
cdr3_aa: CSAPASENTQYF

v_call: TRBV21-1
j_call: TRBJ2-7
cdr3_aa: CASSKTGTVSYEQYF

v_call: TRBV20-1
j_call: TRBJ2-5
cdr3_aa: CSADRVGETQYF

v_call: TRBV11-2
j_call: TRBJ1-1
cdr3_aa: CASSPRTELEAFF

v_call: TRBV12-3/TRBV12-4
j_call: TRBJ1-2
cdr3_aa: CASTPGGAQRNYGYTF

v_call: TRBV6-1
j_call: TRBJ2-5
cdr3_aa: CASKTGQTQETQYF

v_call: TRBV6-1
j_call: TRBJ1-1
cdr3_aa: CASSADRARNTEAFF

v_call: TRBV20-1
j_call: TRBJ2-5
cdr3_aa: CSPKAGGQETQYF

v_call: TRBV29-1
j_call: TRBJ2-2
cdr3_aa: CSAPRTGRGGELFF

v_call: TRBV12-3/TRBV12-4
j_call: TRBJ1-6
cdr3_aa: CASSTYPGQNSPLHF